Reported below is one T cell receptor (beta chain). V lost 0 bases, J lost 5 bases, and 19 bases lay in between. The CDR3 has 17 amino acids. Germline CDR1 is LGHNA and CDR2 is YSLEER. The source of the sample is a study of blood T cell repertoires in COVID-19. The overall study: T cells, B-cell-depleted T cells, or PBMCs provided the cDNA or gDNA that served as material.

As originally analysed: Reference gene primer amplification yielded estimated nucleated cell counts. TCRdb keeps only in-frame clones here, not all; method: immunoSEQ multiplex PCR. Clone size and V and J calls were adopted from that table, with D and trimming inferred from the DNA. This sample has hundreds of thousands of clones; around 90% occur once, and the top ten carry 6% to 7%. Participants were aged about 18 to 89 years from 24 US areas. Recovery among Cohort 3 donors was established by two negative PCRs, clearance, or symptom resolution. Input material: PBMCs or T cells enriched from blood (not recorded which). The TCR originated in a woman between 40 and 50 years old who had recovered from COVID-19. The genes are TRBV4-3 and TRBJ1-2; D not resolved. In DNA, the CDR3 is TGCGCCAGCAGCCAAGAACAGTCCGCCGAAAGTACTTATGGCTACACCTTC. As protein: CASSQEQSAESTYGYTF.